Presented here are 17 T cell receptor beta chains from one specimen sequenced in a study of response to subunit inactivated influenza vaccine. TCRdb re-derived calls from the RT-PCR reads in MiXCR, one entry per CDR3 protein. Found here are a few hundred thousand distinct CDR3 sequences, around 15% of them singletons; the top ten hold approximately 12%. The starting material was PBMCs from blood, obtained 11 to 12 days after vaccination. The receptors were sampled from a man aged 50 to 59 who received an inactivated influenza vaccine.

This chain links TRBV12-3 or TRBV12-4 with TRBJ2-1; a possible D gene is TRBD2 (6 bases). Trimming took 4 bases from V and 8 from J, leaving 18 bases between them. The CDR3 runs to 15 residues. The CDR3 here is CASSSRDWGFDEQFF. The CDR3 nucleotides are TGTGCCAGCAGTTCCCGGGACTGGGGTTTCGATGAGCAGTTCTTC.

This clonotype was detected only a few times. The chain recombines TRBV10-2 with TRBJ2-1, with 13 nucleotides matching TRBD2. Germline-derived CDR1 and CDR2 are WSHSY and SAAADI. With V trimmed by 7 bases and J by 8 bases, 8 bases remained unmatched. This CDR3 is built from 15 residues. The CDR3 DNA sequence: TGCGCCAGCACGAGGACTAGCGGGGGCTTGGATGAGCAGTTCTTC. This encodes CASTRTSGGLDEQFF.

This chain connects TRBV15 to TRBJ2-3; 8 bases map to TRBD1. Germline V gene lookup returns CDR1 LNHNV and CDR2 YYDKDF (reference sequence). Trimming cost V 4 bases and J 4 bases; bases outside gene matches: 4. The CDR3 runs to 14 residues. Here the CDR3 reads CATSTGGFADTQYF. The DNA for the CDR3 is TGTGCCACCAGCACAGGGGGCTTTGCAGATACGCAGTATTTT.

This chain links TRBV18 with TRBJ2-7; possible D gene TRBD2, 6 bases. The V gene's germline CDR1 is KGHSH and CDR2 LQKENI. The V end lost 1 base, the J end lost 9 bases, and 16 bases lay between the germline ends. CDR3 size: 14 residues. The CDR3 bases are TGTGCCAGCTCACCACGAGACGGGATAGCGGCGCAGTACTTC. Translating it yields CASSPRDGIAAQYF.

The V gene is TRBV20-1, the J gene TRBJ2-7; D assignment may be TRBD1 or TRBD2 (6 bases each). CDR1 is DFQATT and CDR2 is SNEGSKA in the germline V gene (reference sequence). The CDR3 runs 14 residues. The germline V and J ends were trimmed by 6 bases and 1 base, with 16 bases remaining between them. CDR3 in DNA: TGCAGTGCCAGCCCGGGGGCGGTTTCCTACGAGCAGTACTTC. Translated, it gives CSASPGAVSYEQYF.

This clonotype was seen only a few times. The V call is TRBV25-1, the J call TRBJ1-6, with 7 bases aligning to TRBD1. The CDR3 runs to 15 residues. Germline V gene sequence: CDR1 MGHDK, CDR2 SYGVNS. V was clipped by 4 bases and J by 5 bases; unmatched bases: 5. CDR3 nucleotide sequence: TGTGCCAGCAGTGGGTGGGACAGAAATAATTCACCCCTCCACTTT. Its translation: CASSGWDRNNSPLHF.

Many counts were recorded for this clonotype. The V gene is TRBV12-3 or TRBV12-4, the J gene TRBJ2-7, with D hard to call. The CDR3 is made up of 13 amino acids. The V end lost 3 bases, the J end lost 3 bases, and 9 bases lay between the germline ends. The CDR3 DNA reads TGTGCCAGCAGTTTTTCGGGCGGCTACGAGCAGTACTTC. This translates into CASSFSGGYEQYF.

The table lists this clonotype with a few counts. The chain couples TRBV10-3 to TRBJ2-1; D gene unclear. V lost 2 bases, J lost 6 bases, and 5 bases lay in between. There are 12 residues in the CDR3. Per germline, CDR1 ENHRY and CDR2 SYGVKD. The CDR3 reads CAISEELNEQFF. In DNA form, the CDR3 reads TGTGCCATCAGTGAGGAACTCAATGAGCAGTTCTTC.

This chain uses TRBV20-1 with TRBJ2-3; 13 bases agree with TRBD2. Trimming took 2 bases from V and 4 from J; bases not matched to a gene: 9. The CDR3 runs 17 residues. The V gene's germline CDR1 is DFQATT and CDR2 SNEGSKA (reference sequence). CDR3 nucleotide sequence: TGCAGTGCTAGAAACCCGAGGACTAGCGGGAGCCCAGATACGCAGTATTTT. It yields the protein CSARNPRTSGSPDTQYF.

This chain joins TRBV20-1 and TRBJ2-2; 7 nucleotides match TRBD2. This CDR3 is built from 17 residues. CDR1 is DFQATT and CDR2 is SNEGSKA in the germline V gene (reference sequence). The J segment lost 1 base and the V segment lost 0 bases, leaving 8 bases of the junction unmatched. CDR3 loop: CSARDSTRGGNTGELFF. CDR3 coding DNA: TGCAGTGCTAGAGATTCAACCCGCGGGGGGAACACCGGGGAGCTGTTTTTT.

V and J are TRBV12-3 or TRBV12-4 and TRBJ2-1; D is possibly TRBD2 (6 bases). Judging by the DNA end, TRBJ2-7 fits better; the J call may be wrong. The CDR3 contains 16 residues. The CDR3 loop reads CASSHLAPSSYNEQYF. As DNA, the CDR3 is TGTGCCAGCAGTCACCTAGCGCCAAGCTCCTACAATGAGCAGTACTTC.

This clonotype has a handful of counts. The genes are TRBV7-9 and TRBJ1-1, with unresolved D. Germline values: CDR1 SEHNR, CDR2 FQNEAQ (reference sequence). The V end was cut by 9 bases, the J end by 7 bases, with 9 bases between. The CDR3 runs to 10 residues. The DNA of the CDR3 is TGTGCCAGTGGGGTGGTTGAAGCTTTCTTT. Its translation is CASGVVEAFF.

A few counts support this clonotype. The chain links TRBV7-6 to TRBJ2-7; TRBD2 might be the D (6 bases). CDR3 size: 13 residues. Trimming left V 5 bases short and J 2 bases short, with 10 bases between. The germline gives CDR1 SGHVS, CDR2 FNYEAQ. The CDR3 spells CASSPSAPYEQYF. The CDR3 nucleotides read TGTGCCAGCAGCCCTAGCGCCCCCTACGAGCAGTACTTC.

In its sample, this clonotype was seen a few times. The chain has TRBV5-5 and TRBJ2-6, with D unresolved. This CDR3 has 18 residues. V lost 1 base, J lost 0 bases, and 14 bases lay in between. CDR1 and CDR2 (germline): SGHKS, YYEKEE (reference sequence). The CDR3 reads CASSLKQRIISGANVLTF. The CDR3 nucleotides are TGTGCCAGCAGCTTGAAGCAGAGAATCATCTCTGGGGCCAACGTCCTGACTTTC.

This clonotype was recorded a few times. This chain connects TRBV4-3 to TRBJ2-1; a weak D match, TRBD2 (6 bases). From germline, CDR1 is LGHNA and CDR2 YSLEER. This CDR3 is 16 amino acids long. Trimming took off 0 bases at V and 7 bases at J, with 16 bases between the two ends. CDR3 nucleotide sequence: TGCGCCAGCAGCCAAGATACGGGGACTCGATTTAATGAGCAGTTCTTC. It specifies CASSQDTGTRFNEQFF.

In its sample, this clonotype was seen a few times. The chain employs TRBV7-9 and TRBJ2-5; a weak D match, TRBD1 (5 bases). The CDR3 is 15 residues long. The ends were cut back, 2 bases at V and 2 bases at J, with 12 bases in the middle. Germline V gene lookup returns CDR1 SEHNR and CDR2 FQNEAQ (reference sequence). The CDR3 DNA reads as TGTGCCAGCAGCTTAAGGGGAAACATTCAAGAGACCCAGTACTTC. Translating it yields CASSLRGNIQETQYF.

The rearrangement joins TRBV29-1 to TRBJ2-2; 9 nucleotides line up with TRBD1. V shed 0 bases, J shed 2 bases, and the junction held 4 bases outside the gene matches. CDR3 length: 16 amino acids. Per the germline V gene, CDR1 is SQVTM and CDR2 is ANQGSEA. The CDR3 bases are TGCAGCGTTGAAGACCGGGGACAGGGCAACACCGGGGAGCTGTTTTTT. This gives the protein CSVEDRGQGNTGELFF.